This passage covers 8 T cell receptor beta chains from one sample sequenced in a study of PD-1 blockade in classical Hodgkin lymphoma. Some clones are missing from TCRdb's copy, which holds only in-frame ones; the method was immunoSEQ multiplex PCR. The sample lists some 96,000 clones; approximately 94% were seen once. Time point described: cycle 4 day 1 (C4D1), after around six weeks of nivolumab. Every single patient, without exception, relapsed after autologous stem cell transplantation, and brentuximab vedotin exposure varied. The specimen was peripheral blood mononuclear cells (PBMCs), collected before the fourth cycle of nivolumab. Every receptor here comes from a human donor with classical Hodgkin lymphoma.

The CDR3: CASSFGGSNQPQHF. CDR3 DNA: TGCGCCAGCAGCTTCGGCGGTAGCAATCAGCCCCAGCATTTT. The chain joins TRBV5-1 to TRBJ1-5, with D hard to call. The V gene's germline CDR1 is SGHRS and CDR2 YFSETQ. The CDR3 sequence is 14 residues long. V gave up 2 bases and J gave up 0 bases, with 6 bases separating them.

This chain joins TRBV7-8 and TRBJ1-1, with a tentative D call TRBD1 (5 bases). The germline V gene has CDR1 SGHVS and CDR2 FQNEAQ. The CDR3 totals 14 residues. Between the trimmed V and J ends, which lost 5 bases and 0 bases, there was a span of 10 bases. The CDR3 is CASSPQGVNTEAFF. The CDR3 DNA follows: TGTGCCAGCAGCCCGCAAGGGGTGAACACTGAAGCTTTCTTT.

The chain recombines TRBV5-1 with TRBJ2-7; D unresolved. This CDR3 comprises 15 residues. V gave up 6 bases and J gave up 1 base, with 17 bases separating them. Germline V gene data show CDR1 as SGHRS and CDR2 as YFSETQ. CDR3 bases: TGCGCCAGCACCCCCGGTATAGTTGGGTCCTACGAGCAGTACTTC. Residues: CASTPGIVGSYEQYF.

The chain couples TRBV7-3 to TRBJ2-3; no clear D gene. Trimming removed 2 bases at V and 2 bases at J, with 20 bases between. This CDR3 has 18 amino acids. Germline loops: CDR1 SGHTA, CDR2 FQGTGA. The CDR3 DNA follows: TGTGCCAGCAGCTTAGGACGGGCCAGTACCCACCACACAGATACGCAGTATTTT. Protein sequence: CASSLGRASTHHTDTQYF.

This chain connects TRBV28 to TRBJ1-5; D possibly corresponds to TRBD1 (6 bases). The germline CDR1 and CDR2 sequences are MDHEN and SYDVKM. With 6 bases removed from V and 7 bases from J, the gap between germline ends came to 16 bases. CDR3 length equals 14 residues. The CDR3 loop reads CASSLGGRSQPQHF. CDR3 DNA sequence: TGTGCCAGCAGCCTAGGGGGTAGGAGCCAGCCCCAGCATTTT.

The V call is TRBV27, the J call TRBJ2-7; 12 bases match TRBD1. Germline V gene lookup returns CDR1 MNHEY and CDR2 SMNVEV (reference sequence). J lost 3 bases, V lost 10 bases, and 25 bases had no gene match. The CDR3 loop spans 20 amino acids. CDR3: CAISFSPGQGALAPHYEQYF. The CDR3 coding sequence is TGTGCCATCTCATTTTCCCCGGGACAGGGGGCGTTGGCCCCCCACTACGAGCAGTACTTC.

This chain uses TRBV5-5 with TRBJ2-7; D tentatively fits TRBD1 or TRBD2 (5 bases each). Germline CDR1 is SGHKS and CDR2 is YYEKEE (reference sequence). Trimming shortened V by 8 bases and J by 2 bases, and 17 bases separated the two germline ends. The CDR3 loop spans 14 amino acids. CDR3 amino acids: CASRPGSEAYEQYF. CDR3 in DNA: TGTGCCAGTAGGCCAGGGAGTGAAGCCTACGAGCAGTACTTC. The full variable domain, rest sourced from reference TRBV5-5 and TRBJ2-7, is DAGVTQSPTHLIKTRGQQVTLRCSPISGHKSVSWYQQVLGQGPQFIFQYYEKEERGRGNFPDRFSARQFPNYSSELNVNALLLGDSALYLCASRPGSEAYEQYFGPGTRLTVT.

V and J are TRBV2 and TRBJ2-3, with 13 nucleotides matching TRBD2. Trimming removed 7 bases from V and 2 bases from J; junction bases left unmatched: 9. CDR1 and CDR2 from the germline V gene are SNHLY and FYNNEI. This CDR3 spans 17 amino acids. CDR3 in amino acids: CASKGFGLAGVTDTQYF. The CDR3 nucleotides read TGTGCCAGCAAAGGATTCGGACTAGCGGGGGTCACAGATACGCAGTATTTT.